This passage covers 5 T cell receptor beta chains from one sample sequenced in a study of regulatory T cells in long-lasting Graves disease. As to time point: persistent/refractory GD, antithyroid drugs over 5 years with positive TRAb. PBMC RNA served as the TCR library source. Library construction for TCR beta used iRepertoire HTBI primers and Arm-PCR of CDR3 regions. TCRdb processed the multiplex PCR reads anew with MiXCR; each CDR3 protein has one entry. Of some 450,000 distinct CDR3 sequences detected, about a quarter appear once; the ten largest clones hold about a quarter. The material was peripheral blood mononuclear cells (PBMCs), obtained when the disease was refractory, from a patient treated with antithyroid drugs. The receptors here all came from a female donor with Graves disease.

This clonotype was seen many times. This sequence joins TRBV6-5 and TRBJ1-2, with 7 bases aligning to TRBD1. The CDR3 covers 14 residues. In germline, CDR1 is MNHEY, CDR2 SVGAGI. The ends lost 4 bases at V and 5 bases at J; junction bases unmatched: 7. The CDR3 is CASSFVTGVYGYTF. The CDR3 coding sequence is TGTGCCAGCAGTTTTGTAACAGGGGTGTATGGCTACACCTTC.

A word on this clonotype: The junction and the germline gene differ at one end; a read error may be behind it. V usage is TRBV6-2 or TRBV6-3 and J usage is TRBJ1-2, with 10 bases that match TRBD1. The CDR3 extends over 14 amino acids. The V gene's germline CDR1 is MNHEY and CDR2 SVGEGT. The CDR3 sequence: CASSDSTGGGGYTF. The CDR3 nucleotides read TGTGCCAGCAGTGACTCGACAGGGGGCGGTGGCTACACCTTC.

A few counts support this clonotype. The CDR3 here is CASSLITSGREGYEQYF. In nucleotides, the CDR3 is TGTGCCAGCAGCTTAATCACTAGCGGGAGAGAGGGCTACGAGCAGTACTTC. The chain couples TRBV7-2 to TRBJ2-7; 11 bases agree with TRBD2. There are 17 residues in the CDR3. From germline, CDR1 is SGHTA and CDR2 FQGNSA. J gave up 3 bases and V 2 bases, and 9 bases lay outside the gene matches.

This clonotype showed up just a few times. This CDR3 is CASRKIGAPKAEAFF. The CDR3, as DNA: TGTGCCAGCAGAAAAATAGGGGCGCCGAAGGCTGAAGCTTTCTTT. This chain connects TRBV7-9 to TRBJ1-1; D might be TRBD1 (5 bases). Germline V gene sequence: CDR1 SEHNR, CDR2 FQNEAQ (reference sequence). Deletions cut 6 bases from V and 6 bases from J, with 20 bases between. The CDR3 loop spans 15 amino acids.

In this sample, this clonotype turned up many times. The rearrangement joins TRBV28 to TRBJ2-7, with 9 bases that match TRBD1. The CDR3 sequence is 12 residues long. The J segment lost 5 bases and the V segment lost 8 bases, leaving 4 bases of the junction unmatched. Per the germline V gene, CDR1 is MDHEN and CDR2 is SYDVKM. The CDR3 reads CASGTGLNEQYF. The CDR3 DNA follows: TGTGCCAGCGGGACAGGGCTGAACGAGCAGTACTTC.